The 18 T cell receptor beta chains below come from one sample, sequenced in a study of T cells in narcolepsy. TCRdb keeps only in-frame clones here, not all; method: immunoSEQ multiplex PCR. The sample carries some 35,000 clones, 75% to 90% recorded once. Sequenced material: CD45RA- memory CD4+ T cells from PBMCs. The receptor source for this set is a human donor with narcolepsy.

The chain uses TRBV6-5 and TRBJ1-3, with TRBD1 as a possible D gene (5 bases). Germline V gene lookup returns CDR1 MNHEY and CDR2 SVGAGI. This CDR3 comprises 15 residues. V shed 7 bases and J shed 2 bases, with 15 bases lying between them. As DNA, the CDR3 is TGTGCCAGCACGGCCGGGACGGAGGCTGGAAACACCATATATTTT. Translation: CASTAGTEAGNTIYF.

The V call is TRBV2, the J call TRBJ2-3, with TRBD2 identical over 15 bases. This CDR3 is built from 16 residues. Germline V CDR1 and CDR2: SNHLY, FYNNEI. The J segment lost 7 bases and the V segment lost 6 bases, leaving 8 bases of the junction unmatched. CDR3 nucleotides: TGTGCCAGCAGGTTGGGACTAGCGGGAGGAGTAAATACGCAGTATTTT. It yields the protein CASRLGLAGGVNTQYF.

CDR3 sequence reads: CASSQVGTGQAFF. The CDR3, as DNA: TGCGCCAGCAGCCAAGTAGGAACAGGGCAAGCTTTCTTT. This rearrangement joins TRBV4-3 to TRBJ1-1; possible D gene TRBD1, 6 bases. The ends were cut back, 1 base at V and 9 bases at J, with 12 bases in the middle. Germline assignment: CDR1 LGHNA and CDR2 YSLEER. This CDR3 region has 13 residues.

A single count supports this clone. This CDR3 reads CASSQERGGQPQHF. The CDR3 DNA follows: TGTGCCAGCAGCCAAGAGAGGGGAGGCCAGCCCCAGCATTTT. The genes are TRBV4-2 and TRBJ1-5, with D perhaps TRBD1 (5 bases). Trimming cost V 0 bases and J 7 bases, with 10 bases left between them. The germline V gene has CDR1 LGHNA and CDR2 YNFKEQ. CDR3 size: 14 residues.

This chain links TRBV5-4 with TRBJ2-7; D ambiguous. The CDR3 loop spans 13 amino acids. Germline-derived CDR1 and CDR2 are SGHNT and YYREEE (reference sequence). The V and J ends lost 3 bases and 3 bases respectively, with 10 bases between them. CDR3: CASSSNTVYEQYF. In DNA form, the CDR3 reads TGTGCCAGCAGCTCGAATACCGTCTACGAGCAGTACTTC.

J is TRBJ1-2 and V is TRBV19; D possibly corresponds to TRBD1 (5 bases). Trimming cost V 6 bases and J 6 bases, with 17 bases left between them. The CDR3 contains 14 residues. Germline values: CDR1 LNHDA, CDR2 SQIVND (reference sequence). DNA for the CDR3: TGTGCCAGTAGGGGGACGGGCGAACTTAATGGCTACACCTTC. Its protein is CASRGTGELNGYTF.

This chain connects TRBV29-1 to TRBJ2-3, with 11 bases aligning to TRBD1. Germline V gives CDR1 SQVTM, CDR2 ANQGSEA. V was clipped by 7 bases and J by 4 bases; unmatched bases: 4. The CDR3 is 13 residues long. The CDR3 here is CSARTGGPDTQYF. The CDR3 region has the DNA TGCAGCGCCAGGACAGGGGGCCCAGATACGCAGTATTTT.

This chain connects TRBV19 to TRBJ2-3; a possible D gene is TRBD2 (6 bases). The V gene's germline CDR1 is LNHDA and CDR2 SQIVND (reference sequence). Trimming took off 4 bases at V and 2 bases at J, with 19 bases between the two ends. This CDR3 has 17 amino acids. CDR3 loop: CASSTRSGTFFTDTQYF. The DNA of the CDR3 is TGTGCCAGTAGTACGCGCTCCGGGACTTTTTTCACAGATACGCAGTATTTT.

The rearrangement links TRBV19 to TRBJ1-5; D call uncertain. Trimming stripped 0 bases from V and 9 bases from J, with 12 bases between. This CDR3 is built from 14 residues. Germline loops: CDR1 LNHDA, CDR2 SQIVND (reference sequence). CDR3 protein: CASSIDTSMGPQHF. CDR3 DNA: TGTGCCAGTAGTATAGACACCTCAATGGGGCCCCAGCATTTT. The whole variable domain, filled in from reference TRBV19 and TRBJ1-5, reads DGGITQSPKYLFRKEGQNVTLSCEQNLNHDAMYWYRQDPGQGLRLIYYSQIVNDFQKGDIAEGYSVSREKKESFPLTVTSAQKNPTAFYLCASSIDTSMGPQHFGDGTRLSIL.

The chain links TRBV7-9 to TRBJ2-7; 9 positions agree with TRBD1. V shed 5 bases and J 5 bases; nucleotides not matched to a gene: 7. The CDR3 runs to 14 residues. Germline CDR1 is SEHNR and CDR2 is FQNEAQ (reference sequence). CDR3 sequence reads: CASSLGQGIDEQYF. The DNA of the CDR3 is TGTGCCAGCAGCCTCGGACAGGGGATAGACGAGCAGTACTTC.

This chain's CDR3 is CASSPTGGQNHSPLHF. The DNA for the CDR3 is TGTGCCAGCTCACCAACGGGGGGACAGAACCATTCACCCCTCCACTTT. The J gene is TRBJ1-6, the V gene TRBV18; 7 nucleotides align to TRBD1. V lost 2 bases and J lost 8; bases outside the gene matches: 9. Germline loops: CDR1 KGHSH, CDR2 LQKENI. CDR3 length: 16 amino acids.

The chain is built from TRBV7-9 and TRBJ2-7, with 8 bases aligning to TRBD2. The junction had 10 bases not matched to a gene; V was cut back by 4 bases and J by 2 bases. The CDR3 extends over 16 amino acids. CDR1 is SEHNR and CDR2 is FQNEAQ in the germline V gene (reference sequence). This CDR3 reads CASSSRQREPPYEQYF. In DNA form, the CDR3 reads TGTGCCAGCAGCTCCAGGCAGCGGGAGCCCCCCTACGAGCAGTACTTC.

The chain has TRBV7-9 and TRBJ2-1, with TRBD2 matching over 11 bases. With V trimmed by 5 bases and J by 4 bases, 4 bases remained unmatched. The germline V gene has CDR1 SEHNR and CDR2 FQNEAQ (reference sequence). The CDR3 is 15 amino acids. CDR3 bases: TGTGCCAGCAGCCCGGGACTAGCGGTGTACAATGAGCAGTTCTTC. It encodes CASSPGLAVYNEQFF.

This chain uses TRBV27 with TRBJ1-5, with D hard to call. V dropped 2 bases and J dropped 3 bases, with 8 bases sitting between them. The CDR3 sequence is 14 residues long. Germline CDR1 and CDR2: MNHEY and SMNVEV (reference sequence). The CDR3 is CASSLRRDNQPQHF. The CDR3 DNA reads TGTGCCAGCAGTTTACGACGGGACAATCAGCCCCAGCATTTT.

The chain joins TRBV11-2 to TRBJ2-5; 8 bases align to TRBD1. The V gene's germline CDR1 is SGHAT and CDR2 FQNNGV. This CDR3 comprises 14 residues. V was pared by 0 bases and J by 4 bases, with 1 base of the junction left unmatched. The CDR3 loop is CASSLDRGRETQYF. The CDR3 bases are TGTGCCAGCAGCTTAGACAGGGGGCGAGAGACCCAGTACTTC.

DNA of the CDR3: TGTGCCAGCAGTTCCTTGCCAGACAGCGTTAACACTGAAGCTTTCTTT. This gives the protein CASSSLPDSVNTEAFF. V is TRBV6-6 and J is TRBJ1-1; maybe TRBD1 (5 bases). Germline CDR1 and CDR2: MNHNY and SVGAGI (reference sequence). V lost 4 bases, J lost 2 bases, and 17 bases lay in between. This CDR3 comprises 16 residues.

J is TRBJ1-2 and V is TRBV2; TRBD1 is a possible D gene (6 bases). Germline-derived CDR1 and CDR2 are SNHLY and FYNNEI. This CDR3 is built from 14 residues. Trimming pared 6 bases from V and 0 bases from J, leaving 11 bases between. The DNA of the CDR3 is TGTGCCAGCAGGGGGGCAGGGACTAACTATGGCTACACCTTC. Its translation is CASRGAGTNYGYTF.

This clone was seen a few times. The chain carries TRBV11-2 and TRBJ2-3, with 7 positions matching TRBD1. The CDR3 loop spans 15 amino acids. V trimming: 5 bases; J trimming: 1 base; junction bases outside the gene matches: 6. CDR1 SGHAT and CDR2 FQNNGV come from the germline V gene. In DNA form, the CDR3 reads TGTGCCAGCAGCCTGAGGGGGACAGGCACAGATACGCAGTATTTT. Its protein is CASSLRGTGTDTQYF.